Listed here are 29 T cell receptor beta chains from one sample, sequenced in a study of T cell responses to AZD1222 COVID-19 vaccine. Some clones are missing from TCRdb's copy, which holds only in-frame ones; the method was immunoSEQ multiplex PCR. The sample shows 90,000 to 120,000 clones, under 95% of them seen only once. The material sequenced was peripheral blood, taken 28 days after the second AZD1222 dose. Receptors were obtained from an adult who received the AZD1222 COVID-19 vaccine.

The V and J genes are TRBV6-5 and TRBJ1-6; TRBD1 agrees at 8 bases. V was clipped by 7 bases and J by 10 bases; unmatched bases: 6. The CDR3 sequence is 13 residues long. The germline CDR1 and CDR2 sequences are MNHEY and SVGAGI. Written as DNA, the CDR3 is TGTGCCAGCACGACAGGGGTGGGCTCACCCCTCCACTTT. Translated: CASTTGVGSPLHF.

The genes are TRBV7-2 and TRBJ2-4, with no clear D. Trimming took 5 bases from V and 5 from J, leaving 13 bases between them. The germline CDR1 and CDR2 sequences are SGHTA and FQGNSA. The CDR3 contains 14 residues. The CDR3 spells CASSKLGMQNIQYF. The CDR3 DNA follows: TGTGCCAGCAGCAAACTTGGCATGCAAAACATTCAGTACTTC.

The CDR3 nucleotides read TGTGCCAGCAGTCGCACCGGGACAGGGGATCAGCCCCAGCATTTT. Amino acid sequence: CASSRTGTGDQPQHF. V gene TRBV6-4 combines with J gene TRBJ1-5; 10 bases map to TRBD1. Germline CDR1 MRHNA, CDR2 SNTAGT. The CDR3 covers 15 residues. The V gene end was trimmed by 5 bases and the J gene end by 5 bases; junction bases not matched to a gene: 6.

This chain joins TRBV7-9 and TRBJ2-5, with D perhaps matching TRBD1 or TRBD2 (5 bases each). The CDR3 extends over 13 amino acids. Germline V gene sequence: CDR1 SEHNR, CDR2 FQNEAQ (reference sequence). V was pared by 5 bases and J by 5 bases, with 12 bases between. CDR3 sequence (DNA): TGTGCCAGCAGCCCGGGACGCGGGGAGACCCAGTACTTC. It encodes CASSPGRGETQYF.

The count of this clone is one. The chain recombines TRBV5-5 with TRBJ2-7; 12 nucleotides align to TRBD1. The germline CDR1 and CDR2 sequences are SGHKS and YYEKEE (reference sequence). This CDR3 is built from 15 residues. J gave up 5 bases and V 4 bases, and 7 bases lay outside the gene matches. The CDR3 sequence: CASSRLGTGGNEQYF. The CDR3 bases are TGTGCCAGCAGCCGTCTCGGGACAGGGGGCAACGAGCAGTACTTC.

This rearrangement joins TRBV28 to TRBJ1-5; possible D gene TRBD1, 6 bases. V was cut by 5 bases and J by 2 bases, with 16 bases left in between. The CDR3 sequence is 16 residues long. CDR1 is MDHEN and CDR2 is SYDVKM in the germline V gene. CDR3 residues: CASSPRSGQGNQPQHF. DNA of the CDR3: TGTGCCAGCAGTCCTCGATCGGGACAAGGCAATCAGCCCCAGCATTTT.

The rearrangement uses TRBV2 and TRBJ1-6, with D unclear. The CDR3 spans 13 residues. V lost 6 bases and J lost 10, with 13 bases in between. Looked up from germline, CDR1 is SNHLY and CDR2 is FYNNEI. CDR3 amino acids: CASRLALGSPLHF. CDR3 DNA: TGTGCCAGCAGACTAGCTTTGGGCTCACCCCTCCACTTT.

The chain recombines TRBV5-1 with TRBJ2-3, with D perhaps matching TRBD1 or TRBD2 (5 bases each). This CDR3 has 16 residues. In germline, CDR1 is SGHRS, CDR2 YFSETQ. Trimming removed 1 base from V and 4 bases from J, with 16 bases in between. CDR3 region: CASSLRGMGVADTQYF. The CDR3 DNA reads TGCGCCAGCAGCTTGAGAGGGATGGGGGTGGCAGATACGCAGTATTTT.

The V gene is TRBV6-2 or TRBV6-3, the J gene TRBJ2-7; D possibly corresponds to TRBD1 (6 bases). Germline loops: CDR1 MNHEY, CDR2 SVGEGT. The CDR3 has 15 residues. V was clipped by 2 bases and J by 3 bases, with 14 bases between them. This CDR3 reads CASSYTPDRLYEQYF. The CDR3 coding sequence is TGTGCCAGCAGTTACACCCCGGACAGACTCTACGAGCAGTACTTC.

The chain is built from TRBV20-1 and TRBJ1-5; no firm D call. The CDR3 sequence is 17 residues long. The germline gives CDR1 DFQATT, CDR2 SNEGSKA (reference sequence). V lost 3 bases to trimming and J lost 0 bases, with 18 bases between them. CDR3 nucleotides: TGCAGTGCTAGTTTAGACGCACCCGGTTATAGCAATCAGCCCCAGCATTTT. Protein: CSASLDAPGYSNQPQHF.

The V and J genes are TRBV18 and TRBJ1-2; weak D call: TRBD1 (6 bases). This CDR3 has 12 residues. Germline values: CDR1 KGHSH, CDR2 LQKENI. V was cut by 5 bases and J by 6 bases, with 10 bases left in between. The CDR3 sequence: CASSFDRNGYTF. CDR3 bases: TGTGCCAGCTCATTTGACAGGAATGGCTACACCTTC.

The chain links TRBV2 to TRBJ1-4; no definite D call. CDR1 and CDR2 (germline): SNHLY, FYNNEI. This CDR3 is built from 14 residues. Trimming pared 3 bases from V and 8 bases from J, leaving 13 bases between. Written as DNA, the CDR3 is TGTGCCAGCAGTGAGTTGACCCCCTCGGAAAAACTGTTTTTT. Its translation is CASSELTPSEKLFF.

The table lists this clone with a count of one. The chain links TRBV28 to TRBJ1-1, with TRBD1 as a possible D gene (6 bases). The CDR3 sequence is 14 residues long. V was pared by 2 bases and J by 1 base, with 8 bases between. CDR1 is MDHEN, CDR2 SYDVKM, per germline. As DNA, the CDR3 is TGTGCCAGCAGTTTAAAGGGGGGGAACACTGAAGCTTTCTTT. Encoded protein: CASSLKGGNTEAFF.

The chain couples TRBV11-2 to TRBJ2-2; 8 positions agree with TRBD1. Germline CDR1 reads SGHAT; CDR2 reads FQNNGV. Trimming cost V 2 bases and J 1 base; bases outside gene matches: 9. The CDR3 totals 18 residues. The CDR3 region has the DNA TGTGCCAGCAGCTTACGTCCAGGGGGCAGTCTGAACACCGGGGAGCTGTTTTTT. This gives the protein CASSLRPGGSLNTGELFF.

CDR3 amino acids: CASSGGSGANVLTF. CDR3 sequence (DNA): TGTGCCAGTAGTGGTGGCTCTGGGGCCAACGTCCTGACTTTC. This chain uses TRBV19 with TRBJ2-6; D is undetermined. This CDR3 comprises 14 residues. Trimming left V 5 bases short and J 0 bases short, with 5 bases between. CDR1 and CDR2 from the germline V gene are LNHDA and SQIVND (reference sequence).

The chain recombines TRBV9 with TRBJ2-7, with 7 bases matching TRBD1. Germline trimming cut 2 bases from V and 3 bases from J; bases unmatched to any gene: 8. This CDR3 comprises 15 residues. In germline, CDR1 is SGDLS, CDR2 YYNGEE. This CDR3 reads CASSVYGTANYEQYF. The CDR3 DNA reads TGTGCCAGCAGCGTGTACGGGACAGCAAACTACGAGCAGTACTTC.

The chain employs TRBV30 and TRBJ1-5, with D unresolved. Germline CDR1 and CDR2: GTSNPN and SVGIG (reference sequence). The ends were cut back, 7 bases at V and 5 bases at J, with 15 bases in the middle. There are 13 residues in the CDR3. CDR3 nucleotides: TGTGCCTCTGCCCCCAGCAGAGATCAGCCCCAGCATTTT. It translates to CASAPSRDQPQHF.

The chain recombines TRBV5-4 with TRBJ1-4, with TRBD1 matching over 7 bases. Germline V gives CDR1 SGHNT, CDR2 YYREEE (reference sequence). The CDR3 is 15 residues long. Trimming at V came to 5 bases and at J to 7 bases, leaving 11 bases not matched to a gene. This CDR3 reads CASRFFSTGTEKLFF. DNA of the CDR3: TGTGCCAGCAGATTCTTCTCGACAGGGACTGAAAAACTGTTTTTT.

The chain couples TRBV12-3 or TRBV12-4 to TRBJ1-2; a weak D match, TRBD1 (6 bases). Trimming took off 2 bases at V and 7 bases at J, with 11 bases between the two ends. The CDR3 is made up of 13 amino acids. The CDR3 DNA reads as TGTGCCAGCAGTTTAACAGGGATCGGTGGCTACACCTTC. It yields the protein CASSLTGIGGYTF.

The CDR3 region is CASSLEGQTQYF. The DNA of the CDR3 is TGTGCCAGCAGCTTAGAAGGGCAGACCCAGTACTTC. The chain has TRBV11-2 and TRBJ2-5, with D unresolved. Germline values: CDR1 SGHAT, CDR2 FQNNGV. Trimming cost V 0 bases and J 6 bases, with 5 bases left between them. CDR3 length equals 12 residues. Full variable domain (outside the CDR3, taken from reference TRBV11-2 and TRBJ2-5): EAGVAQSPRYKIIEKRQSVAFWCNPISGHATLYWYQQILGQGPKLLIQFQNNGVVDDSQLPKDRFSAERLKGVDSTLKIQPAKLEDSAVYLCASSLEGQTQYFGPGTRLLVL.

The chain links TRBV19 to TRBJ1-2; D ambiguous. Trimming removed 9 bases from V and 0 bases from J, with 14 bases in between. The length of the CDR3 is 14 residues. From germline, CDR1 is LNHDA and CDR2 SQIVND (reference sequence). The CDR3 spells CASHLVGANYGYTF. CDR3 DNA: TGTGCCAGCCACCTGGTAGGAGCTAACTATGGCTACACCTTC.

The chain uses TRBV18 and TRBJ1-5; a weak D match, TRBD1 (5 bases). V was trimmed by 3 bases and J by 3 bases, leaving 12 bases between them. Germline loops: CDR1 KGHSH, CDR2 LQKENI. This CDR3 is 15 amino acids long. The DNA for the CDR3 is TGTGCCAGCTCACCGACTACAGGCGCCAATCAGCCCCAGCATTTT. This translates into CASSPTTGANQPQHF.

The chain carries TRBV10-1 and TRBJ2-2; a possible D gene is TRBD2 (5 bases). Germline loops: CDR1 WNHNN, CDR2 SYGVQD (reference sequence). The CDR3 spans 15 residues. V lost 4 bases to trimming and J lost 6 bases, with 15 bases between them. CDR3 amino acids: CASSVAPLRAGELFF. In DNA form, the CDR3 reads TGCGCCAGCAGTGTTGCCCCTTTGAGGGCCGGGGAGCTGTTTTTT.

CDR3 sequence (DNA): TGTGCCAGTAGTTCCACCGCATGGGGCTACACCTTC. Protein sequence: CASSSTAWGYTF. The gene calls are TRBV19 and TRBJ1-2; D unresolved. The V end lost 5 bases, the J end lost 8 bases, and 12 bases lay between the germline ends. This CDR3 has 12 residues. The germline gives CDR1 LNHDA, CDR2 SQIVND (reference sequence).

The rearrangement joins TRBV9 to TRBJ1-2; unclear D gene. V shed 6 bases and J shed 3 bases, with 18 bases lying between them. This CDR3 is built from 15 residues. CDR1 is SGDLS, CDR2 YYNGEE, per germline. CDR3 loop: CASNPDRIRDYGYTF. The CDR3 DNA reads TGTGCCAGCAATCCAGACCGGATTCGGGACTATGGCTACACCTTC.

This chain joins TRBV7-2 and TRBJ1-1, with D perhaps matching TRBD1 (6 bases). The length of the CDR3 is 15 residues. The germline V gene encodes CDR1 SGHTA and CDR2 FQGNSA. V dropped 2 bases and J dropped 7 bases, with 17 bases sitting between them. The CDR3 region has the DNA TGTGCCAGCAGCTTATACCACCAGGGGAGTATTGAAGCTTTCTTT. Amino acid sequence: CASSLYHQGSIEAFF.

The CDR3 region is CASSLGQIYGYTF. The CDR3 coding sequence is TGCGCCAGCAGCTTGGGACAGATCTATGGCTACACCTTC. The rearrangement links TRBV5-1 to TRBJ1-2; tentatively, D is TRBD1 (5 bases). Deletions cut 0 bases from V and 4 bases from J, with 7 bases between. From germline, CDR1 is SGHRS and CDR2 YFSETQ. The CDR3 has 13 amino acids.

The J gene is TRBJ1-2, the V gene TRBV7-8, with D possibly being TRBD1 (6 bases). Trimming left V 4 bases short and J 3 bases short, with 12 bases between. From germline, CDR1 is SGHVS and CDR2 FQNEAQ. This CDR3 has 14 residues. Here the CDR3 DNA reads TGTGCCAGCAGCTGGACAGCCTCTGACTATGGCTACACCTTC. It translates to CASSWTASDYGYTF.

This rearrangement joins TRBV6-5 to TRBJ1-5; D may be TRBD1 (5 bases). Germline V gene data show CDR1 as MNHEY and CDR2 as SVGAGI. V gave up 4 bases and J gave up 5 bases, with 12 bases separating them. This CDR3 comprises 14 residues. The CDR3 protein is CASSSPGRDQPQHF. Written as DNA, the CDR3 is TGTGCCAGCAGTTCGCCAGGGAGAGATCAGCCCCAGCATTTT.